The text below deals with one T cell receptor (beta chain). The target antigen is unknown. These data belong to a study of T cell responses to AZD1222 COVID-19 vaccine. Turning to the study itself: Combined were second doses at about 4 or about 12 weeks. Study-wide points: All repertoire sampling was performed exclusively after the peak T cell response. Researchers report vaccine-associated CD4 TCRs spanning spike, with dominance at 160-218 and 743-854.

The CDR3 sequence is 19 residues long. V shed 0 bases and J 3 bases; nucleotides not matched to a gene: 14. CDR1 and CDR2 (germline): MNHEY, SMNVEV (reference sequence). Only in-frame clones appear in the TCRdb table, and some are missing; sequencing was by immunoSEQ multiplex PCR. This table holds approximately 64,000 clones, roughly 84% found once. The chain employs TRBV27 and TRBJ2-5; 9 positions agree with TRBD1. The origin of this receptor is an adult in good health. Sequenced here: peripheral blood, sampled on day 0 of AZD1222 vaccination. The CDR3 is CASSLSPPGQGYSEETQYF. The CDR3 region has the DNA TGTGCCAGCAGTTTATCTCCACCGGGACAGGGATATTCGGAAGAGACCCAGTACTTC.